The 24 T cell receptor beta chains in this list originate from one sample, sequenced in a study of T cell responses to AZD1222 COVID-19 vaccine. TCRdb keeps only in-frame clones here, not all; method: immunoSEQ multiplex PCR. The sample lists under 100,000 clones; around 90% were seen once. Here the sequenced sample was peripheral blood, taken on day 0 of MenACWY control vaccination. The receptors here all came from an adult in good health.

This chain links TRBV7-2 with TRBJ2-2, with 7 bases fitting TRBD2. J was trimmed by 2 bases and V by 1 base; bases with no gene match: 4. This CDR3 has 16 residues. Germline values: CDR1 SGHTA, CDR2 FQGNSA. The DNA for the CDR3 is TGTGCCAGCAGCTTAGTGGCTAGCGGAAACACCGGGGAGCTGTTTTTT. Protein product: CASSLVASGNTGELFF. The full variable domain, in which reference TRBV7-2 and TRBJ2-2 provide the parts outside the CDR3, is GAGVSQSPSNKVTEKGKDVELRCDPISGHTALYWYRQSLGQGLEFLIYFQGNSAPDKSGLPSDRFSAERTGGSVSTLTIQRTQQEDSAVYLCASSLVASGNTGELFFGEGSRLTVL.

The rearrangement joins TRBV5-5 to TRBJ2-2, with 8 bases aligning to TRBD2. The CDR3 has 20 amino acids. Trimming at V came to 4 bases and at J to 4 bases, leaving 21 bases not matched to a gene. Germline V gene data show CDR1 as SGHKS and CDR2 as YYEKEE (reference sequence). DNA for the CDR3: TGTGCCAGCAGCCGAGAGAGGGCGGCTCCCTTGGCGGGGGGCACCGGGGAGCTGTTTTTT. It translates to CASSRERAAPLAGGTGELFF.

The rearrangement uses TRBV25-1 and TRBJ1-2; D perhaps matches TRBD1 (6 bases). The germline CDR1 and CDR2 sequences are MGHDK and SYGVNS. Trimming took off 5 bases at V and 4 bases at J, with 11 bases between the two ends. The CDR3 has 13 amino acids. Written as DNA, the CDR3 is TGTGCCAGCAGTTTAACAGGGTCCTATGGCTACACCTTC. Translating it yields CASSLTGSYGYTF.

This clone was observed a single time. CDR3 sequence: CASSVKPNTEAFF. Here the CDR3 DNA reads TGTGCCAGCAGCGTAAAACCGAACACTGAAGCTTTCTTT. This rearrangement joins TRBV9 to TRBJ1-1, with unresolved D. Germline loops: CDR1 SGDLS, CDR2 YYNGEE. This CDR3 region has 13 residues. Trimming removed 1 base from V and 1 base from J, with 5 bases in between.

This chain's CDR3 is CASSYGQGPSYEQYF. The DNA for the CDR3 is TGTGCCAGCAGTTACGGGCAGGGGCCCTCCTACGAGCAGTACTTC. The chain combines TRBV6-2 or TRBV6-3 with TRBJ2-7; a weak D match, TRBD1 (6 bases). This CDR3 is 15 amino acids long. V lost 2 bases and J lost 0, with 11 bases in between. Germline-derived CDR1 and CDR2 are MNHEY and SVGEGT.

This clone has a single count. The chain carries TRBV4-3 and TRBJ1-6; D remains unclear. V lost 0 bases, J lost 0 bases, and 18 bases lay in between. Per germline, CDR1 LGHNA and CDR2 YSLEER. This CDR3 is 20 amino acids long. The CDR3 loop is CASSQDPGIPSSSYNSPLHF. CDR3 nucleotides: TGCGCCAGCAGCCAAGATCCGGGGATACCTTCGAGCTCCTATAATTCACCCCTCCACTTT.

The CDR3: CASGRVTTDTQYF. Here the CDR3 DNA reads TGTGCATCGGGAAGGGTAACGACAGATACGCAGTATTTT. The chain couples TRBV30 to TRBJ2-3, with D perhaps matching TRBD2 (5 bases). Looked up from germline, CDR1 is GTSNPN and CDR2 is SVGIG (reference sequence). The CDR3 sequence is 13 residues long.

This clone was detected only once. V usage is TRBV19 and J usage is TRBJ2-3; tentatively, D is TRBD1 (5 bases). The CDR3 sequence is 15 residues long. The ends were cut back, 2 bases at V and 3 bases at J, with 12 bases in the middle. Germline CDR1 LNHDA, CDR2 SQIVND (reference sequence). The CDR3 DNA follows: TGTGCCAGTAGTATAAGACAGAAGGATACAGATACGCAGTATTTT. It translates to CASSIRQKDTDTQYF. Drawing the rest from reference TRBV19 and TRBJ2-3, the complete variable domain is DGGITQSPKYLFRKEGQNVTLSCEQNLNHDAMYWYRQDPGQGLRLIYYSQIVNDFQKGDIAEGYSVSREKKESFPLTVTSAQKNPTAFYLCASSIRQKDTDTQYFGPGTRLTVL.

This clone showed up just once. The genes are TRBV4-3 and TRBJ2-7; a weak D match, TRBD1 (6 bases). Germline lookup yields CDR1 LGHNA and CDR2 YSLEER. The CDR3 runs 14 residues. V lost 4 bases, J lost 3 bases, and 13 bases lay in between. The DNA for the CDR3 is TGCGCCAGCAGCCCCCAGGGGCTCGACTACGAGCAGTACTTC. As protein: CASSPQGLDYEQYF.

The chain combines TRBV27 with TRBJ2-4; 10 bases match TRBD1. Per germline, CDR1 MNHEY and CDR2 SMNVEV (reference sequence). The CDR3 runs 15 residues. J gave up 1 base and V 6 bases, and 3 bases lay outside the gene matches. CDR3 in DNA: TGTGCCAGCAGCCGACAGGGGGCGGCCAAAAACATTCAGTACTTC. This encodes CASSRQGAAKNIQYF.

The V call is TRBV11-2, the J call TRBJ2-7; D might be TRBD1 (6 bases). Germline V gene data show CDR1 as SGHAT and CDR2 as FQNNGV. Trimming took off 5 bases at V and 6 bases at J, with 17 bases between the two ends. This CDR3 is built from 14 residues. CDR3 nucleotide sequence: TGTGCCAGCAGCAACCGGGACATAACATCCGAGCAGTACTTC. Amino acids: CASSNRDITSEQYF. Looking up the rest from reference TRBV11-2 and TRBJ2-7 gives the full variable domain: EAGVAQSPRYKIIEKRQSVAFWCNPISGHATLYWYQQILGQGPKLLIQFQNNGVVDDSQLPKDRFSAERLKGVDSTLKIQPAKLEDSAVYLCASSNRDITSEQYFGPGTRLTVT.

The gene calls are TRBV6-5 and TRBJ2-7; D is perhaps TRBD2 (6 bases). The CDR3 runs to 14 residues. Germline V gene lookup returns CDR1 MNHEY and CDR2 SVGAGI. V gave up 6 bases and J gave up 4 bases, with 16 bases separating them. The CDR3 protein is CASRSGGAGYEQYF. CDR3 nucleotides: TGTGCCAGCAGATCCGGAGGGGCCGGTTACGAGCAGTACTTC.

The gene calls are TRBV6-2 or TRBV6-3 and TRBJ1-2; the D is unclear. Germline values: CDR1 MNHEY, CDR2 SVGEGT. V was shortened by 2 bases and J by 0 bases, with 10 bases between the two germline ends. The CDR3 has 15 amino acids. CDR3 amino acids: CASSYRTGANYGYTF. DNA of the CDR3: TGTGCCAGCAGTTACCGAACGGGAGCTAACTATGGCTACACCTTC.

The V and J genes are TRBV7-2 and TRBJ2-7, with 8 bases fitting TRBD1. Germline V CDR1 and CDR2: SGHTA, FQGNSA. J lost 2 bases, V lost 6 bases, and 6 bases had no gene match. The CDR3 loop spans 14 amino acids. CDR3 sequence (DNA): TGTGCCAGCAGTCCGGGGACAGGTCCCTACGAGCAGTACTTC. Translation gives CASSPGTGPYEQYF.

V is TRBV4-3 and J is TRBJ2-1; D is ambiguous. V was shortened by 0 bases and J by 2 bases, with 2 bases between the two germline ends. The CDR3 contains 13 residues. Germline V gives CDR1 LGHNA, CDR2 YSLEER. DNA of the CDR3: TGCGCCAGCAGCCAAGATACCTACAATGAGCAGTTCTTC. This codes for CASSQDTYNEQFF.

The rearrangement joins TRBV28 to TRBJ1-2; D unresolved. The length of the CDR3 is 12 residues. Germline V lookup: CDR1 MDHEN, CDR2 SYDVKM. Trimming shortened V by 2 bases and J by 3 bases, and 4 bases separated the two germline ends. This chain's CDR3 is CASSLGDYGYTF. CDR3 nucleotides: TGTGCCAGCAGTTTAGGGGACTATGGCTACACCTTC.

This clone occurred a few times. The CDR3 spells CASSYSQEGAYNEQFF. The CDR3 nucleotides are TGTGCCAGCAGTTACTCGCAAGAGGGGGCATACAATGAGCAGTTCTTC. The chain recombines TRBV6-2 or TRBV6-3 with TRBJ2-1; 7 bases line up with TRBD1. Germline trimming cut 0 bases from V and 4 bases from J; bases unmatched to any gene: 6. Germline CDR1 and CDR2: MNHEY and SVGEGT. The CDR3 contains 16 residues.

In nucleotides, the CDR3 is TGTGCCAGCAGCTCGGCCCCGATTGGTTCGGCTGGCTACACCTTC. Translated: CASSSAPIGSAGYTF. The chain carries TRBV5-4 and TRBJ1-2; no clear D gene. Trimming removed 3 bases from V and 7 bases from J, with 19 bases in between. Germline V gene data show CDR1 as SGHNT and CDR2 as YYREEE (reference sequence). This CDR3 comprises 15 residues.

This chain uses TRBV6-6 with TRBJ2-1, with D hard to call. Trimming removed 0 bases at V and 8 bases at J, with 5 bases between. Germline loops: CDR1 MNHNY, CDR2 SVGAGI (reference sequence). The CDR3 has 12 residues. CDR3 DNA sequence: TGTGCCAGCAGTTACTCCCGGGATGAGCAGTTCTTC. This gives the protein CASSYSRDEQFF.

This rearrangement joins TRBV7-6 to TRBJ2-5; tentatively, D is TRBD1 or TRBD2 (5 bases each). Germline values: CDR1 SGHVS, CDR2 FNYEAQ. This CDR3 comprises 19 residues. V lost 3 bases, J lost 3 bases, and 26 bases lay in between. This CDR3 reads CASSFPGTALRESKETQYF. Here the CDR3 DNA reads TGTGCCAGCAGCTTTCCCGGGACGGCGTTACGAGAATCAAAAGAGACCCAGTACTTC.

The chain is built from TRBV24-1 and TRBJ2-5, with TRBD1 identical over 9 bases. The CDR3 runs to 15 residues. The germline V gene encodes CDR1 KGHDR and CDR2 SFDVKD. Trimming cost V 2 bases and J 2 bases; bases outside gene matches: 2. The CDR3 sequence is CATSDSGTGQETQYF. CDR3 coding DNA: TGTGCCACCAGTGATTCCGGGACAGGGCAAGAGACCCAGTACTTC.

The V call is TRBV6-5, the J call TRBJ2-1; maybe TRBD1 (5 bases). CDR1 and CDR2 (germline): MNHEY, SVGAGI. V was cut by 8 bases and J by 9 bases, with 17 bases left in between. The CDR3 runs to 13 residues. CDR3 sequence reads: CASDRNWPGEQFF. The CDR3 bases are TGTGCCAGCGACAGAAACTGGCCCGGTGAGCAGTTCTTC.

This rearrangement joins TRBV18 to TRBJ1-2; a weak D match, TRBD1 (5 bases). This CDR3 is built from 13 residues. V was trimmed by 6 bases and J by 8 bases, leaving 16 bases between them. The germline V gene encodes CDR1 KGHSH and CDR2 LQKENI. In DNA form, the CDR3 reads TGTGCCAGCTCGTCCGACAGCACTCGGGGCTACACCTTC. Encoded protein: CASSSDSTRGYTF.

This chain connects TRBV18 to TRBJ2-3; D gene ambiguous. The V gene's germline CDR1 is KGHSH and CDR2 LQKENI. The CDR3 totals 14 residues. V lost 1 base and J lost 2, with 7 bases in between. CDR3 region: CASSPRGTTDTQYF. DNA of the CDR3: TGTGCCAGCTCACCACGCGGAACCACAGATACGCAGTATTTT.